These 18 T cell receptor beta chains came from one sample sequenced in a study of blood T cell repertoires in COVID-19. Assay: immunoSEQ multiplex PCR; the TCRdb copy retains only in-frame clones and omits some. Among about 100,000 clones listed, roughly 90% were seen once. Specimen: peripheral blood. All receptors come from a man between 25 and 39 years old in a cohort sampled during active COVID-19.

In its sample, this clone was seen once. This chain joins TRBV5-4 and TRBJ2-3, with a weak D call TRBD2 (7 bases). V dropped 1 base and J dropped 3 bases, with 12 bases sitting between them. In germline, CDR1 is SGHNT, CDR2 YYREEE (reference sequence). This CDR3 region has 15 residues. CDR3 protein: CASSLKAGATDTQYF. The CDR3 DNA reads as TGTGCCAGCAGCTTGAAGGCGGGGGCTACAGATACGCAGTATTTT.

This rearrangement joins TRBV11-2 to TRBJ1-6; TRBD1 matches 7 bases. This CDR3 comprises 16 residues. Per germline, CDR1 SGHAT and CDR2 FQNNGV. V shed 1 base and J 10 bases; nucleotides not matched to a gene: 10. CDR3 nucleotides: TGTGCCAGCAGCTTAGGCACAGGGGCAAGGAACTCACCCCTCCACTTT. Its translation: CASSLGTGARNSPLHF.

V is TRBV7-2 and J is TRBJ2-7; 11 nucleotides align to TRBD2. V shed 5 bases and J 4 bases; nucleotides not matched to a gene: 4. Germline V gives CDR1 SGHTA, CDR2 FQGNSA. This CDR3 is built from 14 residues. CDR3 protein: CASSNSGGAYEQYF. The CDR3 region has the DNA TGTGCCAGCAGCAATAGCGGGGGGGCTTACGAGCAGTACTTC.

The chain recombines TRBV6-5 with TRBJ1-2; 10 positions match TRBD1. The CDR3 runs to 15 residues. V lost 6 bases to trimming and J lost 4 bases; unmatched junction nucleotides: 8. Germline lookup yields CDR1 MNHEY and CDR2 SVGAGI. The CDR3 DNA is TGTGCCAGCAGCCCCGACAGGGGGCGGTTCTATGGCTACACCTTC. Translated: CASSPDRGRFYGYTF.

The gene calls are TRBV5-1 and TRBJ2-2, with 7 positions matching TRBD2. V lost 0 bases, J lost 3 bases, and 2 bases stayed unmatched. The CDR3 is 15 residues long. CDR1 is SGHRS, CDR2 YFSETQ, per germline. The CDR3 DNA follows: TGCGCCAGCAGCTTGGATAGCGGGTACACCGGGGAGCTGTTTTTT. Its protein is CASSLDSGYTGELFF.

The rearrangement uses TRBV6-5 and TRBJ1-5; D gene uncertain. V lost 4 bases to trimming and J lost 0 bases, with 7 bases between them. Germline CDR1 MNHEY, CDR2 SVGAGI. The CDR3 totals 14 residues. The CDR3 coding sequence is TGTGCCAGCAGTTTATACGGTAGCAATCAGCCCCAGCATTTT. Its translation: CASSLYGSNQPQHF.

The chain employs TRBV7-3 and TRBJ1-2; 7 bases align to TRBD1. There are 17 residues in the CDR3. In germline, CDR1 is SGHTA, CDR2 FQGTGA. With V trimmed by 2 bases and J by 3 bases, 12 bases remained unmatched. The CDR3 loop is CASSLEPSAGGYYGYTF. The CDR3 coding sequence is TGTGCCAGCAGCTTAGAACCCTCGGCAGGGGGGTACTATGGCTACACCTTC.

The CDR3 loop reads CATSRGGDTGELFF. CDR3 nucleotide sequence: TGTGCCACCTCCCGGGGCGGGGACACCGGGGAGCTGTTTTTT. The J gene is TRBJ2-2, the V gene TRBV18, with a weak D call TRBD2 (6 bases). Trimming stripped 10 bases from V and 3 bases from J, with 15 bases between. Germline V gene lookup returns CDR1 KGHSH and CDR2 LQKENI. The CDR3 runs 14 residues.

This clone has only one observation. The rearrangement uses TRBV27 and TRBJ1-1; a possible D gene is TRBD1 (6 bases). The CDR3 is 13 amino acids. Germline CDR1 and CDR2: MNHEY and SMNVEV (reference sequence). V was shortened by 6 bases and J by 1 base, with 9 bases between the two germline ends. The CDR3 loop is CASRLQGNTEAFF. CDR3 DNA sequence: TGTGCCAGCAGACTACAGGGGAACACTGAAGCTTTCTTT.

The rearrangement joins TRBV28 to TRBJ1-2, with D tentatively TRBD1 (6 bases). The V gene lost 7 bases and the J gene lost 9 bases, with 15 bases spanning the gap. The CDR3 sequence is 12 residues long. CDR1 is MDHEN, CDR2 SYDVKM, per germline. For the CDR3, the DNA is TGTGCCAGCATACAAACCACAGGGAGCTACACCTTC. This sequence encodes CASIQTTGSYTF.

V gene TRBV9 combines with J gene TRBJ2-1, with D maybe TRBD1 (5 bases). The germline gives CDR1 SGDLS, CDR2 YYNGEE. The CDR3 covers 14 residues. Deletions cut 2 bases from V and 5 bases from J, with 11 bases between. The CDR3 DNA reads as TGTGCCAGCAGCGTGGCGACAGCTAACAATGAGCAGTTCTTC. Its protein product is CASSVATANNEQFF.

The J gene is TRBJ2-6, the V gene TRBV10-3, with a weak D call TRBD1 (6 bases). The length of the CDR3 is 14 residues. The V gene lost 7 bases and the J gene lost 2 bases, with 9 bases spanning the gap. The germline V gene encodes CDR1 ENHRY and CDR2 SYGVKD. CDR3 protein: CAIKGGTGANVLTF. Here the CDR3 DNA reads TGTGCCATCAAAGGGGGAACTGGGGCCAACGTCCTGACTTTC.

This CDR3 reads CATSRDRGSYNEQFF. The CDR3 DNA follows: TGTGCCACCAGCAGAGACAGGGGCAGCTACAATGAGCAGTTCTTC. The chain has TRBV15 and TRBJ2-1; D possibly corresponds to TRBD1 (6 bases). This CDR3 comprises 15 residues. With 0 bases removed from V and 3 bases from J, the gap between germline ends came to 9 bases. Germline V lookup: CDR1 LNHNV, CDR2 YYDKDF (reference sequence).

The chain links TRBV18 to TRBJ2-5; D unclear. Germline values: CDR1 KGHSH, CDR2 LQKENI. The V and J ends lost 5 bases and 5 bases respectively, with 3 bases between them. CDR3 length equals 10 residues. The CDR3 spells CASSEETQYF. The CDR3 coding sequence is TGTGCCAGCTCAGAGGAGACCCAGTACTTC.

This chain links TRBV6-6 with TRBJ1-2; TRBD1 aligns across 8 bases. Germline values: CDR1 MNHNY, CDR2 SVGAGI (reference sequence). This CDR3 contains 14 residues. The trim removed 0 bases at V and 3 bases at J, leaving 0 bases unmatched. The CDR3 nucleotides read TGTGCCAGCAGTTACTCGGGACAGGACTATGGCTACACCTTC. Translation: CASSYSGQDYGYTF.

J is TRBJ2-2 and V is TRBV5-4; 9 bases map to TRBD2. Germline CDR1 SGHNT, CDR2 YYREEE (reference sequence). Trimming cost V 4 bases and J 2 bases; bases outside gene matches: 6. This CDR3 comprises 16 residues. The chain's CDR3 is CASSPSGGINTGELFF. The CDR3 DNA follows: TGTGCCAGCAGCCCCAGCGGGGGGATTAACACCGGGGAGCTGTTTTTT.

This rearrangement joins TRBV9 to TRBJ1-1, with a weak D call TRBD1 (6 bases). This CDR3 has 15 residues. Germline CDR1 SGDLS, CDR2 YYNGEE. The V and J ends lost 0 bases and 3 bases respectively, with 12 bases between them. For the CDR3, the DNA is TGTGCCAGCAGCGTAGTATCAGGGGCGGACACTGAAGCTTTCTTT. Its protein is CASSVVSGADTEAFF.

The chain is built from TRBV5-1 and TRBJ2-2, with a tentative D call TRBD1 (6 bases). Between the trimmed V and J ends, which lost 6 bases and 7 bases, there was a span of 16 bases. The CDR3 has 14 amino acids. Germline CDR1 SGHRS, CDR2 YFSETQ. The CDR3 loop reads CASKFVGASGELFF. The CDR3 coding sequence is TGCGCCAGCAAGTTTGTGGGGGCGAGCGGGGAGCTGTTTTTT.